This TCR beta chain comes out of a study of OX40 agonist ivuxolimab in advanced cancers. The overall study: All patients had ivuxolimab intravenously every 2 weeks at 0.01 to 10 mg/kg. Three patients responded partially, comprising one with hepatocellular carcinoma and two with cutaneous melanoma. Overall study findings and caveats: Expanded clones were, on average, more numerous in CD8+ T cells than in CD4+. Dose levels from 0.1 to 3.0 mg/kg saw CD4+ and CD8+ blood T cells expand clonally by week 6.

This clone has only one observation. The antigen remains unidentified. V dropped 5 bases and J dropped 3 bases, with 14 bases sitting between them. CDR1 and CDR2 (germline): LGHNT, FRNRAP. The CDR3 has 15 residues. Profiling relied on immunoSEQ multiplex PCR, and the TCRdb table lists in-frame clones only, not all of them. Among 20,000 to 30,000 clones listed, about 88% were seen once. The chain carries TRBV12-5 and TRBJ1-5; possibly TRBD1 for D (6 bases). The sequences come from CD4+ or CD8+ T cells sorted from blood, collected in a trial of the OX40 agonist ivuxolimab. This TCR came from an adult with an advanced solid tumor such as melanoma, head and neck, liver or kidney cancer. The CDR3 reads CASGPPGAVNQPQHF. DNA of the CDR3: TGTGCTAGTGGTCCCCCAGGGGCTGTCAATCAGCCCCAGCATTTT.